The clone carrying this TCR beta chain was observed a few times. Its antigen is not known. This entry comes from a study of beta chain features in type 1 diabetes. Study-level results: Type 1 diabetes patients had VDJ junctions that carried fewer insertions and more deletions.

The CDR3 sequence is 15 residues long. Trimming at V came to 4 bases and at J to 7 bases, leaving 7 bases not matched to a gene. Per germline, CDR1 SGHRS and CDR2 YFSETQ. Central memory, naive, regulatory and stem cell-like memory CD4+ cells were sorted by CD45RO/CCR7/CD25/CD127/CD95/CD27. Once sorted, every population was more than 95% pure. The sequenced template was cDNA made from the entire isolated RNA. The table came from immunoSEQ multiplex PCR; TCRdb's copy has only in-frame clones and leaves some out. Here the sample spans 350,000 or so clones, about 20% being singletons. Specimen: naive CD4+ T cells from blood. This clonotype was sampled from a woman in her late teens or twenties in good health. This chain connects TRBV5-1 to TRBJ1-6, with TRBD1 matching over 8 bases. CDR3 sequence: CASSLRRQGNSPLHF. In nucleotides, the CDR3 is TGCGCCAGCAGCCTACGAAGACAGGGGAATTCACCCCTCCACTTT. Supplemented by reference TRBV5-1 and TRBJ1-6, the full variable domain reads KAGVTQTPRYLIKTRGQQVTLSCSPISGHRSVSWYQQTPGQGLQFLFEYFSETQRNKGNFPGRFSGRQFSNSRSEMNVSTLELGDSALYLCASSLRRQGNSPLHFGNGTRLTVT.